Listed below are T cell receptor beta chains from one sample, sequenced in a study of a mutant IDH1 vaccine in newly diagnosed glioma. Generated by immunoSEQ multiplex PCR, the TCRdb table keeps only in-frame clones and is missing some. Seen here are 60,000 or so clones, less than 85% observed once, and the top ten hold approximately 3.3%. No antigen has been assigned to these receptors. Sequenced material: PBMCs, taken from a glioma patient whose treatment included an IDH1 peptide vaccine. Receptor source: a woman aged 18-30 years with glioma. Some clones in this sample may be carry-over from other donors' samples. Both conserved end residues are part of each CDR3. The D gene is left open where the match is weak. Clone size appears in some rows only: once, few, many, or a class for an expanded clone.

CDR3 protein: CASSEFGSYNSPLHF
CDR3 DNA: TGTGCCAGCAGTGAATTCGGTTCCTATAATTCACCCCTCCACTTT
J gene: TRBJ1-6
V gene: TRBV25-1
D gene: .
clone size: .

CDR3 protein: CASSRTGGDEQFF
CDR3 DNA: TGTGCCAGCAGCCGGACTGGCGGGGATGAGCAGTTCTTC
J gene: TRBJ2-1
V gene: TRBV9
D gene: .
clone size: .

CDR3 protein: CASSQGATSGNTIYF
CDR3 DNA: TGTGCCAGCAGTCAGGGGGCTACCTCTGGAAACACCATATATTTT
J gene: TRBJ1-3
V gene: TRBV25-1
D gene: TRBD1
clone size: .

CDR3 protein: CASTVGQGTPKQYF
CDR3 DNA: TGTGCCAGCACCGTGGGACAGGGAACCCCCAAGCAGTACTTC
J gene: TRBJ2-7
V gene: TRBV7-9
D gene: TRBD1
clone size: .

CDR3 protein: CASSSRQAPYEQYF
CDR3 DNA: TGTGCCAGCAGCTCCCGACAGGCCCCCTACGAGCAGTACTTC
J gene: TRBJ2-7
V gene: TRBV7-2
D gene: .
clone size: .

CDR3 protein: CSGRQGWGDGYTF
CDR3 DNA: TGCAGCGGGCGACAGGGGTGGGGGGATGGCTACACCTTC
J gene: TRBJ1-2
V gene: TRBV29-1
D gene: TRBD1
clone size: .

CDR3 protein: CSVEGQGHTYEQYF
CDR3 DNA: TGCAGCGTTGAGGGTCAGGGACACACCTACGAGCAGTACTTC
J gene: TRBJ2-7
V gene: TRBV29-1
D gene: .
clone size: .

CDR3 protein: CASRVTYEGQYF
CDR3 DNA: TGTGCCAGCAGAGTGACATACGAGGGGCAGTACTTC
J gene: TRBJ2-7
V gene: TRBV6-1
D gene: .
clone size: .

CDR3 protein: CASSFRTGGTEAFF
CDR3 DNA: TGTGCCAGCAGCTTTCGGACAGGAGGGACTGAAGCTTTCTTT
J gene: TRBJ1-1
V gene: TRBV11-3
D gene: TRBD1
clone size: .

CDR3 protein: CASSLGSSVYEQYF
CDR3 DNA: TGTGCCAGCAGCTTAGGATCTAGCGTCTACGAGCAGTACTTC
J gene: TRBJ2-7
V gene: TRBV7-8
D gene: .
clone size: few

CDR3 protein: CASSLGLAGGSYEQYF
CDR3 DNA: TGTGCCAGCAGCTTGGGACTAGCGGGGGGATCCTACGAGCAGTACTTC
J gene: TRBJ2-7
V gene: TRBV7-8
D gene: TRBD2
clone size: .

CDR3 protein: CAISESPGANYGYTF
CDR3 DNA: TGTGCCATCAGTGAGTCTCCAGGAGCTAACTATGGCTACACCTTC
J gene: TRBJ1-2
V gene: TRBV10-3
D gene: .
clone size: .

CDR3 protein: CASSLKAGSPYEQYF
CDR3 DNA: TGTGCCAGCAGCTTAAAGGCGGGTTCTCCCTACGAGCAGTACTTC
J gene: TRBJ2-7
V gene: TRBV7-9
D gene: .
clone size: .

CDR3 protein: CASSVGGAYGYTF
CDR3 DNA: TGTGCCAGCAGTGTGGGAGGGGCCTATGGCTACACCTTC
J gene: TRBJ1-2
V gene: TRBV25-1
D gene: .
clone size: .

CDR3 protein: CASSQWEGLLNEQFF
CDR3 DNA: TGCGCCAGCAGCCAATGGGAGGGACTACTCAATGAGCAGTTCTTC
J gene: TRBJ2-1
V gene: TRBV4-1
D gene: TRBD2
clone size: .

CDR3 protein: CASRSQGYSGNTIYF
CDR3 DNA: TGTGCCAGCAGATCACAGGGATACTCTGGAAACACCATATATTTT
J gene: TRBJ1-3
V gene: TRBV28
D gene: .
clone size: .

CDR3 protein: CASSLRGRNTEAFF
CDR3 DNA: TGTGCCAGCAGCTTGAGAGGGAGGAACACTGAAGCTTTCTTT
J gene: TRBJ1-1
V gene: TRBV7-6
D gene: .
clone size: .

CDR3 protein: CASSYLGGAGYTF
CDR3 DNA: TGTGCCAGCAGTTACTTAGGGGGCGCCGGCTACACCTTC
J gene: TRBJ1-2
V gene: TRBV6-5
D gene: TRBD1
clone size: .

CDR3 protein: CASSQGLAGASEQYF
CDR3 DNA: TGCGCCAGCAGCCAAGGGCTAGCGGGAGCCAGCGAGCAGTACTTC
J gene: TRBJ2-7
V gene: TRBV4-1
D gene: TRBD2
clone size: .

CDR3 protein: CASSLLESTGELFF
CDR3 DNA: TGCGCCAGCAGCCTTTTAGAGTCCACCGGGGAGCTGTTTTTT
J gene: TRBJ2-2
V gene: TRBV5-1
D gene: .
clone size: .

CDR3 protein: CASSAGSTGMNTGELFF
CDR3 DNA: TGTGCCAGCAGCGCCGGGAGCACAGGTATGAACACCGGGGAGCTGTTTTTT
J gene: TRBJ2-2
V gene: TRBV7-9
D gene: .
clone size: .

CDR3 protein: CASRYLAGGEQYF
CDR3 DNA: TGTGCCAGCAGATACCTAGCGGGGGGCGAGCAGTACTTC
J gene: TRBJ2-7
V gene: TRBV13
D gene: TRBD2
clone size: once

CDR3 protein: CASTLRRGELFF
CDR3 DNA: TGTGCCAGCACCCTAAGGCGCGGGGAGCTGTTTTTT
J gene: TRBJ2-2
V gene: TRBV7-8
D gene: .
clone size: .

CDR3 protein: CASSDHRVKGSYNEQFF
CDR3 DNA: TGTGCCAGCAGCGACCACAGGGTTAAGGGCTCCTACAATGAGCAGTTCTTC
J gene: TRBJ2-1
V gene: TRBV7-9
D gene: .
clone size: .

CDR3 protein: CAWIPWDGTGELFF
CDR3 DNA: TGTGCCTGGATCCCCTGGGACGGAACCGGGGAGCTGTTTTTT
J gene: TRBJ2-2
V gene: TRBV30
D gene: .
clone size: .

CDR3 protein: CASSHNVDPRVSYTF
CDR3 DNA: TGTGCCAGCAGCCATAACGTGGACCCGAGGGTGAGCTACACCTTC
J gene: TRBJ1-2
V gene: TRBV4-2
D gene: .
clone size: .

CDR3 protein: CASSTRSPSTDTQYF
CDR3 DNA: TGTGCCAGCAGCACGAGGAGTCCTAGCACAGATACGCAGTATTTT
J gene: TRBJ2-3
V gene: TRBV7-8
D gene: .
clone size: few

CDR3 protein: CASSYTADNQPQHF
CDR3 DNA: TGTGCCAGCAGTTACACCGCGGATAATCAGCCCCAGCATTTT
J gene: TRBJ1-5
V gene: TRBV6-5
D gene: .
clone size: few

CDR3 protein: CASSQDWTRGGDTQYF
CDR3 DNA: TGCGCCAGCAGCCAAGATTGGACTAGGGGCGGAGATACGCAGTATTTT
J gene: TRBJ2-3
V gene: TRBV4-3
D gene: TRBD2
clone size: .

CDR3 protein: CASSYRGETQYF
CDR3 DNA: TGTGCCAGCAGTTATAGGGGTGAGACCCAGTACTTC
J gene: TRBJ2-5
V gene: TRBV6-5
D gene: .
clone size: .